What follows describes a single T cell receptor (beta chain). What it recognizes is unknown. After 5'RACE with constant-segment primers, TCR alpha and TCR beta cDNA libraries carrying sample barcodes and UMIs were obtained. TCRdb used MiXCR to reprocess the 5' RACE reads, holding one entry per CDR3 protein. Of about 320,000 distinct CDR3 sequences listed, over 11% are singletons. The CDR3 sequence is 14 residues long. Trimming removed 2 bases from V and 8 bases from J; junction bases left unmatched: 8. From germline, CDR1 is LGHDT and CDR2 YNNKEL (reference sequence). The data were obtained in a study of T-cell memory formation after mild COVID-19. Study in general: Clustering of TCRs was largely donor specific. General observations from the study: Pre-infection memory harbored some responding clones, suggesting cross-reactive memory joined.

The sample consisted of PBMCs or a T cell subset sorted from them (not recorded which). The source of this sequence is a man aged 18-30 years who had mild COVID-19 (a few samples of this study predate the infection). Cell type and time point are not known. The chain employs TRBV3-1 and TRBJ1-2, with 7 bases that match TRBD1. As DNA, the CDR3 is TGTGCCAGCAGCCAATCAGAACAGGGGAAAGGCTACACCTTC. Translating it yields CASSQSEQGKGYTF.